This section outlines one T cell receptor beta chain sequence together with its context. Its antigen is currently not known. One base away there is no much larger clone; base qualities are not given. Using the deep immunoSEQ assay, multiplex PCR amplified TCR CDR3 regions from genomic DNA. Genomic DNA extracted from each cell subset was distributed evenly over all wells of several immunoSEQ 96-well plates, and each plate served as one replicate. For unsorted PBMC, each replicate PCR was loaded with about 270 ng genomic DNA, equivalent to approximately 33,000 T cell genomes. Ten immunoSEQ deep assay plates were used to sequence unsorted PBMC genomic DNA. Purified libraries were quantified with a Qubit 3.0 fluorometer, sized on a Bioanalyzer 2100, and re-quantified with the KAPA Library Quantification kit. Every immunoSEQ 96-well plate was sequenced on a dedicated single-read 150-cycle Illumina NextSeq 550 flow cell. Per the authors' processing: Because the immunoSEQ output included only junctional sequences and no quality scores, the filtering could not be the same as the filtering used for full-length reads. Sequences were annotated with PyIR, a Python wrapper for IgBLAST v1.9, using IMGT germline references to assign V/J genes and CDR3. Reads were removed for weak V/J assignments (E-value above 1e-6), missing CDR3, stop codons, out-of-frame junctions, or ambiguous translated residues. V3J clonotypes were defined by identical inferred V gene, J gene, and CDR3 amino acid sequence. Percentage overlap between repertoires was calculated by dividing the number of shared unique clonotypes by the size of the smaller repertoire. Repertoire richness was assessed with RTK rarefaction, the Chao1 estimator, and Recon v2.1 estimates of unobserved clonotypes. Drawn from immuneACCESS, this table holds only the in-frame rearrangements with V and J called that TCRdb kept. Clones are partly lost; checked studies trace under half to an unresolved V gene and leave the rest unexplained. The DNA was the basis for D and trimming; V, J and clone size are from that table. In this sample the table shows some 500,000 clones, approximately 71% of which occur a single time. In total, the top ten clones hold 12% of the sample.

The data derive from a study of shared clonotypes between healthy human individuals (TCRdb year 2020). About the full investigation: A couple of women and a few men aged 18 to 49 years were included in the cohort. To estimate repertoire size and how much clonotype sharing occurs between individuals, the study deeply sequenced the blood TCR repertoires of roughly 5 healthy adults. To increase sequencing depth and limit assay-specific biases, different laboratories used diverse techniques to prepare libraries and sequence TCR repertoires. Between about 0.94 and 10 billion PBMCs per donor were obtained by leukapheresis.

General conclusions and limits of the study: The small number of donors limited the genetic and exposure-history diversity represented. Pairwise subsampling led to the expectation that sequencing depth would affect the degree of clonotype sharing among donors. Sampling was restricted to blood, and TCR repertoires in tissue are likely to differ from TCR repertoires in blood.

Spanning cysteine to phenylalanine, the CDR3 consists of 15 amino acids. CDR3 DNA is the only sequence kept; it has 45 bases, read in frame from the first base. A distance of 12 bases separates the germline ends of V and J, which lose 1 base and 2 bases respectively. As encoded in the germline V gene, CDR1 is LGHNA while CDR2 is YSLEER. The donors were healthy, HIV-negative adults who had no recently reported acute infections or vaccinations. Every donor was a Caucasian adult residing in Nashville, Tennessee, USA. For unsorted samples, 84 million or so PBMCs were counted, and genomic DNA was extracted using the QIAamp DNA Blood Mini kit. Blood was collected by leukapheresis, and PBMCs were isolated by Ficoll-Histopaque density gradient centrifugation and then cryopreserved in liquid nitrogen vapor phase.

The V and J genes are TRBV4-3 and TRBJ2-7; the D gene cannot be resolved reliably. The sequencing sample was made of PBMCs. This clonotype was obtained from a woman aged 40-49 years in good health. Some clones in this sample may be carry-over from other donors' samples. The DNA sequence reads TGCGCCAGCAGCCAAGGGTTAGCCCGGACCTACGAGCAGTACTTC. Protein translation: CASSQGLARTYEQYF.